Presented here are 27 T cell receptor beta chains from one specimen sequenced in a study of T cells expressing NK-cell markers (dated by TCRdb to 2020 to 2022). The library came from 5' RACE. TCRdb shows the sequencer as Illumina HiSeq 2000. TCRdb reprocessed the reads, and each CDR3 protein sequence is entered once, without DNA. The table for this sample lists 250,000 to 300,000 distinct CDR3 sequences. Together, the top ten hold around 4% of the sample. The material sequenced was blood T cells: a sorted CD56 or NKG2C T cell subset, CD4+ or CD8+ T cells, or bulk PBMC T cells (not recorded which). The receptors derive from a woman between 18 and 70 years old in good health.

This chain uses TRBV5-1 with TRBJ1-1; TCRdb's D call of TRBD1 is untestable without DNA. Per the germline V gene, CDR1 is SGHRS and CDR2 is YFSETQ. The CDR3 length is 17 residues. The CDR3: CASSATGGAGMNTEAFF. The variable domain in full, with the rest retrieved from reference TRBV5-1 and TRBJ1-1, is KAGVTQTPRYLIKTRGQQVTLSCSPISGHRSVSWYQQTPGQGLQFLFEYFSETQRNKGNFPGRFSGRQFSNSRSEMNVSTLELGDSALYLCASSATGGAGMNTEAFFGQGTRLTVV.

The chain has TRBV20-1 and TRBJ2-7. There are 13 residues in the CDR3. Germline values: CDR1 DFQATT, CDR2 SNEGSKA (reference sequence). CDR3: CSARGSPSYEQYF.

CDR3 in amino acids: CASSTQLAGGYTF. The chain is built from TRBV5-6 and TRBJ1-2. The CDR3 runs to 13 residues. Germline loops: CDR1 SGHDT, CDR2 YYEEEE.

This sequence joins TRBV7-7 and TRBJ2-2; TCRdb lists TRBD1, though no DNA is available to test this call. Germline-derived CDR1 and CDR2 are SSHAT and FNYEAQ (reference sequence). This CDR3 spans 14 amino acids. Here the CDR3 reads CASSPQAATGELFF.

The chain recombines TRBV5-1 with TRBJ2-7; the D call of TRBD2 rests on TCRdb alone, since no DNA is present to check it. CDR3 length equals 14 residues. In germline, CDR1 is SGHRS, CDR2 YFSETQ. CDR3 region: CASSLSSGKGEQYF.

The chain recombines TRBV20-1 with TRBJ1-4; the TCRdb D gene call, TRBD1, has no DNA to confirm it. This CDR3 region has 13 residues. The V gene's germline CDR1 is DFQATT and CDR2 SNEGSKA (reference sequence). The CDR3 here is CSARGQVNEKLFF.

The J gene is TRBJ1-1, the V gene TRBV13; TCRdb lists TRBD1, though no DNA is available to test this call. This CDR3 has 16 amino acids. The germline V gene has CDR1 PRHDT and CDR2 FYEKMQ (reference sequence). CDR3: CASRLDGGLVNTEAFF.

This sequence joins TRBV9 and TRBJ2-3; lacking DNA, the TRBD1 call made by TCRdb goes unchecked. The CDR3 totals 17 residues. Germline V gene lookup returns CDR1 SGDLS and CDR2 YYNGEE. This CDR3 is CASSKTPGGLDTDTQYF.

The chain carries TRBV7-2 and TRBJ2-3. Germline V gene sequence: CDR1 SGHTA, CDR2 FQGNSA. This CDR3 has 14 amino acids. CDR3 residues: CASSTQRSTDTQYF.

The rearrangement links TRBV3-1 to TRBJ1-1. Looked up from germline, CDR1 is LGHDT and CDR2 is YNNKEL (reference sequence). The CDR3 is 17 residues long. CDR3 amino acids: CASSPDAGLGMNTEAFF.

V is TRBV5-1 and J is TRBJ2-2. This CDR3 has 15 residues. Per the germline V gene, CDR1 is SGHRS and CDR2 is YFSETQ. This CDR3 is CASSLAAGITGELFF.

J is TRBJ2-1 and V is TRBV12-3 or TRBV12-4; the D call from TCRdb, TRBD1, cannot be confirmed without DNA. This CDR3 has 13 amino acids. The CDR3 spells CATNRLSYNEQFF.

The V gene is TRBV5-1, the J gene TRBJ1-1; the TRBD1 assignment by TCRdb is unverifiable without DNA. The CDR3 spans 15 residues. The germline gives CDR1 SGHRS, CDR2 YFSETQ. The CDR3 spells CASSLGGGANTEAFF. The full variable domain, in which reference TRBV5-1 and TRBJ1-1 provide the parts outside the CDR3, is KAGVTQTPRYLIKTRGQQVTLSCSPISGHRSVSWYQQTPGQGLQFLFEYFSETQRNKGNFPGRFSGRQFSNSRSEMNVSTLELGDSALYLCASSLGGGANTEAFFGQGTRLTVV.

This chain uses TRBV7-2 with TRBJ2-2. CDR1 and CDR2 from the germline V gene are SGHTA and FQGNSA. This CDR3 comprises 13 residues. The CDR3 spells CASSLVGHGELFF.

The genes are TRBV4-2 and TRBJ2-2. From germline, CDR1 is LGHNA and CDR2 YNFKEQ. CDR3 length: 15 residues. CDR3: CASSQAMTTAGELFF.

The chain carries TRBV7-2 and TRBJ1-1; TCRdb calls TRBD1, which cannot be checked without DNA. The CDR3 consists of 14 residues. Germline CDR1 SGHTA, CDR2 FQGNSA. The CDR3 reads CASSSQTTGIEAFF.

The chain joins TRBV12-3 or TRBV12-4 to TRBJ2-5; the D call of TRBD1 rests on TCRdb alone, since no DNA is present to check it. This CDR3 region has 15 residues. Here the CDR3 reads CASTPRGVRRKTQYF.

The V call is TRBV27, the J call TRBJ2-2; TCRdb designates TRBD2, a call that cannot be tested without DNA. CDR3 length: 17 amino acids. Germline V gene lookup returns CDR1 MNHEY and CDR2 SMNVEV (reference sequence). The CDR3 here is CASSSPGLAGATGELFF.

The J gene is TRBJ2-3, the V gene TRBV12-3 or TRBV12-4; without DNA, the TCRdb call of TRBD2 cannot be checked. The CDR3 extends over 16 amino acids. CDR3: CASSFPLAELTDTQYF.

CDR3 protein: CASTRGDRRLNTEAFF. The rearrangement uses TRBV6-1 and TRBJ1-1; no DNA is available, so the TRBD1 call from TCRdb remains unchecked. Germline V gene data show CDR1 as MNHNS and CDR2 as SASEGT. The CDR3 runs to 16 residues.

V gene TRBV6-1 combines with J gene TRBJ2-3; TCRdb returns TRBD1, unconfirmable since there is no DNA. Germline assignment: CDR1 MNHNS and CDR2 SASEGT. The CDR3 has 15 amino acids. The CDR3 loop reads CASSGGTGYTDTQYF.

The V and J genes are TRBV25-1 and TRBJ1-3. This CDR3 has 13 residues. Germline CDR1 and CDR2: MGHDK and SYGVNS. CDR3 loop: CASSLRSGNTIYF.

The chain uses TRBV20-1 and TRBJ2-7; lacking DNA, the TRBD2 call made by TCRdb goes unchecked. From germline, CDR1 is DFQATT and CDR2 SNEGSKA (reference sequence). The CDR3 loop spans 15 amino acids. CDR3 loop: CSASNRRETIREQYF.

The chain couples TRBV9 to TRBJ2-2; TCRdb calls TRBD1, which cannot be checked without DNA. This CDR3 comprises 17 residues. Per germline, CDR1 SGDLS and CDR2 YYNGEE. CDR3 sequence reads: CASSPIQGWGLTGELFF.

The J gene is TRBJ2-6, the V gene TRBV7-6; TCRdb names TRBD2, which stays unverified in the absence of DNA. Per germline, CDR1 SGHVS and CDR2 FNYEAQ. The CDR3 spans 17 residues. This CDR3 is CASSLLAGVPGANVLTF.

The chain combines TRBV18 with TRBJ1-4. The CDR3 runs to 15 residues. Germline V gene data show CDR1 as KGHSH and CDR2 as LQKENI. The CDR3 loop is CASSPGSRSNEKLFF.

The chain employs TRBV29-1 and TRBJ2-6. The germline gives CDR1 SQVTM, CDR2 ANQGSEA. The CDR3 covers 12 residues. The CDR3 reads CSVEAGANVLTF.